Each of the 18 T cell receptor beta chains below was sequenced from the same sample in a study of blood T cell repertoires in COVID-19. Only in-frame clones appear in the TCRdb table, and some are missing; sequencing was by immunoSEQ multiplex PCR. The sample holds under 300,000 clones, approximately 90% seen once. Sequencing was done on a sample of PBMCs or T cells enriched from blood (not recorded which). The receptors come from a man aged 35 to 55 who had recovered from COVID-19.

The genes are TRBV20-1 and TRBJ2-7, with 13 bases identical to TRBD2. CDR1 is DFQATT and CDR2 is SNEGSKA in the germline V gene (reference sequence). CDR3 length equals 16 residues. With 3 bases clipped from V and 3 bases from J, the junction kept 8 bases outside the gene matches. The DNA for the CDR3 is TGCAGTGCTAGTGGACTAGCGGGAGTCAGATACTACGAGCAGTACTTC. Amino acids: CSASGLAGVRYYEQYF.

On this clone: The germline gene is not matched at one end of the junction; a read error may be the cause. This chain connects TRBV2 to TRBJ2-5; possible D gene TRBD2, 6 bases. Germline V lookup: CDR1 SNHLY, CDR2 FYNNEI. This CDR3 comprises 15 residues. CDR3 protein: CASREGISGQETQYF. The CDR3 DNA is TGTGCCAGCAGGGAAGGGATTAGCGGCCAAGAGACCCAGTACTTC.

This clone was recorded a few times. V gene TRBV19 combines with J gene TRBJ2-4, with 9 positions matching TRBD1. This CDR3 contains 16 residues. Germline loops: CDR1 LNHDA, CDR2 SQIVND (reference sequence). Unmatched junction bases numbered 8, after V lost 4 bases and J lost 4 bases. Written as DNA, the CDR3 is TGTGCCAGTAGTACGACGCCGACAGGGGGGAAAAACATTCAGTACTTC. Translated: CASSTTPTGGKNIQYF.

The genes are TRBV5-1 and TRBJ2-2, with D unclear. V shed 0 bases and J shed 1 base, with 13 bases lying between them. The CDR3 runs 17 residues. CDR1 and CDR2 (germline): SGHRS, YFSETQ. The CDR3 sequence is CASSLVVVRQNTGELFF. The CDR3 DNA reads TGCGCCAGCAGCTTGGTGGTGGTTCGACAGAACACCGGGGAGCTGTTTTTT.

J is TRBJ2-7 and V is TRBV11-2; D remains ambiguous. From germline, CDR1 is SGHAT and CDR2 FQNNGV. The ends were cut back, 1 base at V and 4 bases at J, with 8 bases in the middle. The CDR3 sequence is 13 residues long. The DNA of the CDR3 is TGTGCCAGCAGCTTAGTGTCACAATACGAGCAGTACTTC. Translating gives CASSLVSQYEQYF.

The V and J genes are TRBV2 and TRBJ1-2, with TRBD1 as a possible D gene (5 bases). Trimming left V 9 bases short and J 5 bases short, with 16 bases between. The CDR3 is made up of 13 amino acids. Germline-derived CDR1 and CDR2 are SNHLY and FYNNEI. CDR3 DNA: TGTGCCAGAGAAAGGGACTTACGATATGGCTACACCTTC. It yields the protein CARERDLRYGYTF.

The CDR3 loop is CSVDRQGWSEAFF. CDR3 nucleotides: TGCAGCGTTGATAGGCAGGGATGGTCTGAAGCTTTCTTT. This chain joins TRBV29-1 and TRBJ1-1, with a tentative D call TRBD1 (5 bases). Germline V gene lookup returns CDR1 SQVTM and CDR2 ANQGSEA. The ends were cut back, 3 bases at V and 6 bases at J, with 14 bases in the middle. The CDR3 is 13 amino acids.

The chain recombines TRBV9 with TRBJ1-1, with TRBD1 identical over 8 bases. This CDR3 spans 14 amino acids. Germline lookup yields CDR1 SGDLS and CDR2 YYNGEE. With V trimmed by 3 bases and J by 5 bases, 6 bases remained unmatched. For the CDR3, the DNA is TGTGCCAGCAGCGCAGACAGGGGAGGGACTGAAGCTTTCTTT. Protein sequence: CASSADRGGTEAFF.

The chain carries TRBV5-6 and TRBJ2-3; D perhaps matches TRBD2 (7 bases). The V end lost 4 bases, the J end lost 4 bases, and 16 bases lay between the germline ends. The CDR3 totals 15 residues. Germline CDR1 is SGHDT and CDR2 is YYEEEE. The CDR3 DNA reads TGTGCCAGCAGCCCAACCGGGGGGCACGCAGATACGCAGTATTTT. Amino acid sequence: CASSPTGGHADTQYF.

The rearrangement joins TRBV5-5 to TRBJ2-7, with D possibly TRBD1 on 5 matching bases. The V and J ends lost 0 bases and 4 bases respectively, with 14 bases between them. Germline loops: CDR1 SGHKS, CDR2 YYEKEE (reference sequence). The length of the CDR3 is 15 residues. The CDR3, as DNA: TGTGCCAGCAGCTTGGGGTATAACCCAGGGTACGAGCAGTACTTC. Protein product: CASSLGYNPGYEQYF.

The chain combines TRBV3-1 (or the pseudogene TRBV3-2) with TRBJ2-2; possibly TRBD1 for D (6 bases). The germline gives CDR1 LGHDT, CDR2 YNNKEL (reference sequence). V lost 4 bases and J 2 bases, leaving 14 bases between the germline ends. This CDR3 has 16 residues. Here the CDR3 reads CASSLRPGTNTGELFF. The DNA of the CDR3 is TGTGCCAGCAGCCTAAGACCAGGGACAAACACCGGGGAGCTGTTTTTT.

The gene calls are TRBV18 and TRBJ1-2; D is perhaps TRBD1 (5 bases). Germline-derived CDR1 and CDR2 are KGHSH and LQKENI. The CDR3 is 15 amino acids. V lost 6 bases and J lost 2, with 16 bases in between. CDR3 sequence: CASSQGGSLNYGYTF. The CDR3 DNA reads as TGTGCCAGCTCCCAGGGAGGGAGTCTGAACTATGGCTACACCTTC.

V usage is TRBV6-5 and J usage is TRBJ1-4; 9 positions match TRBD1. The V gene end was trimmed by 8 bases and the J gene end by 8 bases; junction bases not matched to a gene: 9. CDR1 MNHEY and CDR2 SVGAGI come from the germline V gene. This CDR3 is 14 amino acids long. As DNA, the CDR3 is TGTGCCAGCGAAAACAGGGGGCTAGTAGAAAAACTGTTTTTT. It codes for CASENRGLVEKLFF.

The gene calls are TRBV19 and TRBJ2-7, with a tentative D call TRBD2 (5 bases). Between the trimmed V and J ends, which lost 2 bases and 0 bases, there was a span of 8 bases. The CDR3 sequence is 14 residues long. CDR1 LNHDA and CDR2 SQIVND come from the germline V gene (reference sequence). CDR3 sequence reads: CASSIPGSSYEQYF. The CDR3 DNA sequence: TGTGCCAGTAGTATACCGGGGTCCTCCTACGAGCAGTACTTC.

The chain has TRBV9 and TRBJ1-1; TRBD1 agrees at 7 bases. V lost 3 bases to trimming and J lost 4 bases; unmatched junction nucleotides: 15. The CDR3 runs to 17 residues. The V gene's germline CDR1 is SGDLS and CDR2 YYNGEE. The CDR3 DNA is TGTGCCAGCAGCGCGTACAGGGGCGGAGGAGGGGGCACTGAAGCTTTCTTT. This sequence encodes CASSAYRGGGGGTEAFF.

The chain joins TRBV10-3 to TRBJ2-5, with unresolved D. The V and J ends lost 1 base and 4 bases respectively, with 7 bases between them. The CDR3 is 13 amino acids. CDR1 is ENHRY and CDR2 is SYGVKD in the germline V gene. The CDR3 loop is CAISEWAGETQYF. CDR3 bases: TGTGCCATCAGTGAGTGGGCCGGAGAGACCCAGTACTTC.

As regards this clone: The sample holds other DNA sequences that translate to the same CDR3. This sequence joins TRBV5-1 and TRBJ1-5; a possible D gene is TRBD1 (5 bases). V was pared by 0 bases and J by 3 bases, with 10 bases between. The CDR3 extends over 15 amino acids. Per the germline V gene, CDR1 is SGHRS and CDR2 is YFSETQ. The CDR3 DNA follows: TGCGCCAGCAGCTTGGGCCCAGGGTCCAATCAGCCCCAGCATTTT. As protein: CASSLGPGSNQPQHF.

The chain joins TRBV11-1 to TRBJ2-3, with D possibly matching TRBD1 (6 bases). V lost 5 bases, J lost 4 bases, and 13 bases lay in between. Germline values: CDR1 SGHAT, CDR2 FQDESV (reference sequence). The CDR3 is 14 residues long. CDR3 in amino acids: CASSLAEGADTQYF. The CDR3 region has the DNA TGTGCCAGCAGCCTCGCCGAGGGGGCAGATACGCAGTATTTT.